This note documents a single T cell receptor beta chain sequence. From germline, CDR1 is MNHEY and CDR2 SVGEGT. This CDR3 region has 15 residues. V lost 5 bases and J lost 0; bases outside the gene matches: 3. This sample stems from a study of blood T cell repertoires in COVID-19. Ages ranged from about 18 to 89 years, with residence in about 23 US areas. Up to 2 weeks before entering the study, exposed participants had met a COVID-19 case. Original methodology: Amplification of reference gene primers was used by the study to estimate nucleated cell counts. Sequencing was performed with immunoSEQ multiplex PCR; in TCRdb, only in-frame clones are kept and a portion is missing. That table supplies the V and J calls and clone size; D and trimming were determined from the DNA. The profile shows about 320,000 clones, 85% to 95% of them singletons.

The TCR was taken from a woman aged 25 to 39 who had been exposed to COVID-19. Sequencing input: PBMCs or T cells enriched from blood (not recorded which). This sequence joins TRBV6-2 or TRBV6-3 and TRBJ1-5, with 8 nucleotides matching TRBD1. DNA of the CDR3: TGTGCCAGCAGTCGGGACAGGTATAGCAATCAGCCCCAGCATTTT. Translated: CASSRDRYSNQPQHF.